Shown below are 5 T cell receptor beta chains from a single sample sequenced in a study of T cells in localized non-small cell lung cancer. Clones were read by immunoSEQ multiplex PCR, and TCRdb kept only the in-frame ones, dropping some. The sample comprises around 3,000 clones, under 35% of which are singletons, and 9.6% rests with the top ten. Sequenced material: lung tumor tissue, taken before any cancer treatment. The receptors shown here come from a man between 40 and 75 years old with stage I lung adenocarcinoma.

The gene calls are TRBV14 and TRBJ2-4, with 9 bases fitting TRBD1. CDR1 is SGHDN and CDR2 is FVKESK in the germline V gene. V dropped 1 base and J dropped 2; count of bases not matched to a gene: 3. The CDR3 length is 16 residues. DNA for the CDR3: TGTGCCAGCAGCCAAGCGACAGGGGGTTCCAAAAACATTCAGTACTTC. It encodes CASSQATGGSKNIQYF.

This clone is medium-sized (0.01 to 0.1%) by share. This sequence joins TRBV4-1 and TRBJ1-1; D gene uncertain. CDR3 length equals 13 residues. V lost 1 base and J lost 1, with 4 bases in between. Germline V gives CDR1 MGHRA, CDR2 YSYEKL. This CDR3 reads CASSQGGNTEAFF. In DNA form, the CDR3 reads TGCGCCAGCAGCCAAGGAGGGAACACTGAAGCTTTCTTT.

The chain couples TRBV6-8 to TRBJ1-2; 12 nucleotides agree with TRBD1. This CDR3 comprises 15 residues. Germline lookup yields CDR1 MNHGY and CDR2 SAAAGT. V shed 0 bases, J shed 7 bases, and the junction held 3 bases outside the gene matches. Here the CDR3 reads CASSYSGQGAGGYTF. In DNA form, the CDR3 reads TGTGCCAGCAGTTACTCGGGACAGGGGGCCGGTGGCTACACCTTC.

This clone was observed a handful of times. This CDR3 reads CAWSVPGGAGNTIYF. The CDR3 DNA reads TGTGCCTGGAGTGTACCGGGGGGGGCTGGAAACACCATATATTTT. The V and J genes are TRBV30 and TRBJ1-3; D possibly corresponds to TRBD1 (5 bases). V was trimmed by 0 bases and J by 2 bases, leaving 11 bases between them. The CDR3 runs to 15 residues. CDR1 is GTSNPN and CDR2 is SVGIG in the germline V gene (reference sequence).

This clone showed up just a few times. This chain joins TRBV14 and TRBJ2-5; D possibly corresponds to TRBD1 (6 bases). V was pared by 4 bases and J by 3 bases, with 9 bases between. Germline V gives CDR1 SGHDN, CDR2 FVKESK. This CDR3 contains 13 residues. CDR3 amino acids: CASSRDNEETQYF. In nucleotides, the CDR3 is TGTGCCAGCAGCCGGGACAACGAAGAGACCCAGTACTTC.